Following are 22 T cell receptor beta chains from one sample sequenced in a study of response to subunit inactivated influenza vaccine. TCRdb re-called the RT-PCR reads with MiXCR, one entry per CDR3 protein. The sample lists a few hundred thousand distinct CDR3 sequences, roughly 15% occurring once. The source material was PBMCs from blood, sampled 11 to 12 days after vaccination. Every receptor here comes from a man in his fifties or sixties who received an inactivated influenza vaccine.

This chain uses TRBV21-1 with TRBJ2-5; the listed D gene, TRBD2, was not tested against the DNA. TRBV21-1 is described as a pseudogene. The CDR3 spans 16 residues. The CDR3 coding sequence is TGTGCCAGCAGCAAAGTTTGGGGCCCGTCGAGTTGGACCCAGTACTTC. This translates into CASSKVWGPSSWTQYF.

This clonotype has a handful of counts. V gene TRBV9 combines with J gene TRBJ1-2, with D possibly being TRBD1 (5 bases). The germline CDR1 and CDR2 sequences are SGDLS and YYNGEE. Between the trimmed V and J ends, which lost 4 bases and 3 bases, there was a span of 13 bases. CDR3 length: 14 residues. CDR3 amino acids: CASSPRRGDYGYTF. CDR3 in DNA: TGTGCCAGCAGCCCGCGACGGGGGGACTATGGCTACACCTTC.

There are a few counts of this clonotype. This CDR3 is CSVRQGAIKNIQYF. The CDR3 DNA follows: TGCAGCGTCCGACAGGGGGCTATCAAAAACATTCAGTACTTC. V is TRBV29-1 and J is TRBJ2-4; 10 bases line up with TRBD1. V trimming: 6 bases; J trimming: 3 bases; junction bases outside the gene matches: 5. The germline CDR1 and CDR2 sequences are SQVTM and ANQGSEA. The CDR3 is 14 amino acids.

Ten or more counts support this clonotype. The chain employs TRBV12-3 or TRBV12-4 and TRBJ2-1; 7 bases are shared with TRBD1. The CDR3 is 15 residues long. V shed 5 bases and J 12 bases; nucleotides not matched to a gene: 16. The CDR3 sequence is CASSKGTAASGTQFF. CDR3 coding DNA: TGTGCCAGCAGTAAAGGGACAGCCGCCTCCGGTACGCAGTTCTTC.

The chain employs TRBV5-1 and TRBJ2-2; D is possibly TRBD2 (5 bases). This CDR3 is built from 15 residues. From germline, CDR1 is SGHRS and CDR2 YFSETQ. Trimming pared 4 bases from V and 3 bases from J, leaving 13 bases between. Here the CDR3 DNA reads TGCGCCAGCAGCCGGTCGGCCGGGGACACCGGGGAGCTGTTTTTT. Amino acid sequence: CASSRSAGDTGELFF.

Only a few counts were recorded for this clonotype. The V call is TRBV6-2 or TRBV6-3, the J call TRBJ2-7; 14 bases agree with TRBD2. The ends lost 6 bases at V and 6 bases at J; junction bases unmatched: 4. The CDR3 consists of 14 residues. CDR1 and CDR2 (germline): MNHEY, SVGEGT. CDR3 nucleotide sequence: TGTGCCAGCAGGGGACTAGCGGGGGTGCGCGAGCAGTACTTC. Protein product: CASRGLAGVREQYF.

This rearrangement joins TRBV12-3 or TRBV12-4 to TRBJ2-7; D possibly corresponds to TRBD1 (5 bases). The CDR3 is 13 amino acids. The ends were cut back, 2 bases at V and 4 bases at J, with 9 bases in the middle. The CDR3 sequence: CASSLRTQYEQYF. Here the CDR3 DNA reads TGTGCCAGCAGTTTAAGGACACAGTACGAGCAGTACTTC.

CDR3 DNA sequence: TGCGCCAGCAGCTTGGCCGGGAGCGGGGGGCCCACCGGGGAGCTGTTTTTT. The encoded protein is CASSLAGSGGPTGELFF. V is TRBV5-1 and J is TRBJ2-2; 9 bases match TRBD2. Germline CDR1 SGHRS, CDR2 YFSETQ. V shed 0 bases, J shed 4 bases, and the junction held 7 bases outside the gene matches. This CDR3 is built from 17 residues.

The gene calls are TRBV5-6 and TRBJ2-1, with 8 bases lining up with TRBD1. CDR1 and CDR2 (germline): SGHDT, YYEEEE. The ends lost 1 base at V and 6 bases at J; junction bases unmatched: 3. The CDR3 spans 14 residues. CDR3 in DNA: TGTGCCAGCAGCTTGCAGGGGGCCCTCAATGAGCAGTTCTTC. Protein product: CASSLQGALNEQFF.

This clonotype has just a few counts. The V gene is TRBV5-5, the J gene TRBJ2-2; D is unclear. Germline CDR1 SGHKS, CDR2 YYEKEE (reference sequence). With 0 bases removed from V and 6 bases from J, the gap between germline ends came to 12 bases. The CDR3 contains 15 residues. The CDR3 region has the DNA TGTGCCAGCAGCTTGGTGGGGTATGGGGCCGGGGAGCTGTTTTTT. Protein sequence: CASSLVGYGAGELFF.

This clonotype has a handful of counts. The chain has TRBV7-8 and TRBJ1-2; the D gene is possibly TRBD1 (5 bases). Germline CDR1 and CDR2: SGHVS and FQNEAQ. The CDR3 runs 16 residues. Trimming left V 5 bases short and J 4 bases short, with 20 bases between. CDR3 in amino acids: CASSKLSGTATYGYTF. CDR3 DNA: TGTGCCAGCAGCAAGCTATCCGGGACTGCTACCTATGGCTACACCTTC.

The CDR3 sequence is CSALGTSGNSRAADTQYF. The CDR3 DNA follows: TGCAGTGCCCTCGGGACTAGCGGGAATTCTCGTGCAGCAGATACGCAGTATTTT. The V gene is TRBV20-1, the J gene TRBJ2-3; 13 bases match TRBD2. The V gene's germline CDR1 is DFQATT and CDR2 SNEGSKA (reference sequence). The CDR3 is 18 amino acids. After removal of 6 bases from V and 4 bases from J, the junction contained 16 bases not matched to a gene.

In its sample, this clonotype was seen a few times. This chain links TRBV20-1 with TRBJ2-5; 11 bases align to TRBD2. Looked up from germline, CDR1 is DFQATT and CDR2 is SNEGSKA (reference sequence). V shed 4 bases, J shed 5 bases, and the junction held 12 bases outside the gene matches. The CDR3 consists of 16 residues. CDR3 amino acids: CSAIDASGGFWETQYF. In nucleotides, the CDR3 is TGCAGTGCTATCGATGCTAGCGGGGGGTTCTGGGAGACCCAGTACTTC.

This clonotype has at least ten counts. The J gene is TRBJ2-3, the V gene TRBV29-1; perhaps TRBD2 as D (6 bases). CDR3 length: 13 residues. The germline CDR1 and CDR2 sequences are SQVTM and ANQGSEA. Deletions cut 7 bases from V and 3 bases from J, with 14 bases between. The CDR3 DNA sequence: TGCAGCGCCCGGAGGGCCGGGACAGATACGCAGTATTTT. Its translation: CSARRAGTDTQYF.

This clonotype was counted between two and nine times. As DNA, the CDR3 is TGTGCCAGCAGCTTAAACGGGGGGCTAGCCAAAAACATTCAGTACTTC. Its translation is CASSLNGGLAKNIQYF. The rearrangement uses TRBV7-6 and TRBJ2-4, with a possible D match to TRBD2 (7 bases). The ends were cut back, 2 bases at V and 0 bases at J, with 11 bases in the middle. Germline V gene data show CDR1 as SGHVS and CDR2 as FNYEAQ. This CDR3 comprises 16 residues.

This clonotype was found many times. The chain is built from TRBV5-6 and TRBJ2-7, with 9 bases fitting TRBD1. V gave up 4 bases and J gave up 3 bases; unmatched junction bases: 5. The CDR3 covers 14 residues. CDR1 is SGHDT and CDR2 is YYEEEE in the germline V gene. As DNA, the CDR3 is TGTGCCAGCAGCCCGTGGGACAGGGACTACGAGCAGTACTTC. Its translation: CASSPWDRDYEQYF.

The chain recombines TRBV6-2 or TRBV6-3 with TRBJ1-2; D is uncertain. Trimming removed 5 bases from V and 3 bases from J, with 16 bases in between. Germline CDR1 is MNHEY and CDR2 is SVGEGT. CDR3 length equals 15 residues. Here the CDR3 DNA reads TGTGCCAGCAGTCGAATGACTCGTCGGGACTATGGCTACACCTTC. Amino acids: CASSRMTRRDYGYTF.

The CDR3 bases are TGTGCCAGCAGCTTTAGGTCCCTCCAAGAGACCCAGTACTTC. This gives the protein CASSFRSLQETQYF. The chain carries TRBV7-8 and TRBJ2-5; no reliable D call. CDR3 size: 14 residues. Looked up from germline, CDR1 is SGHVS and CDR2 is FQNEAQ. V was trimmed by 3 bases and J by 1 base, leaving 9 bases between them. The whole variable domain, remainder taken from reference TRBV7-8 and TRBJ2-5, is GAGVSQSPRYKVAKRGQDVALRCDPISGHVSLFWYQQALGQGPEFLTYFQNEAQLDKSGLPSDRFFAERPEGSVSTLKIQRTQQEDSAVYLCASSFRSLQETQYFGPGTRLLVL.

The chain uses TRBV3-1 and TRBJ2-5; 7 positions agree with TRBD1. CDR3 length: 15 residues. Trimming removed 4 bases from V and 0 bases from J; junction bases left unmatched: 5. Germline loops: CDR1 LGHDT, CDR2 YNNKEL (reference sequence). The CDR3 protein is CASSLTGQHQETQYF. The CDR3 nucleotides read TGTGCCAGCAGCCTGACGGGACAGCACCAAGAGACCCAGTACTTC.

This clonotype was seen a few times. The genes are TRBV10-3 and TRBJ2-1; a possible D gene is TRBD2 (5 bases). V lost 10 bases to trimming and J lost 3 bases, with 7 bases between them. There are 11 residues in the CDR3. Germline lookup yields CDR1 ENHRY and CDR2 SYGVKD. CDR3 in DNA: TGTGCCACCGGGAACTACAATGAGCAGTTCTTC. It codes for CATGNYNEQFF.

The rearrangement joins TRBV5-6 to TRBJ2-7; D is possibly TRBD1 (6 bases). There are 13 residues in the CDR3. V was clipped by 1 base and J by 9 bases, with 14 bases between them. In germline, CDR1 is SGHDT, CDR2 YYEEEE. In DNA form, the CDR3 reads TGTGCCAGCAGCTTGTCCGGGACACCCCTGCAGTACTTC. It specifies CASSLSGTPLQYF.

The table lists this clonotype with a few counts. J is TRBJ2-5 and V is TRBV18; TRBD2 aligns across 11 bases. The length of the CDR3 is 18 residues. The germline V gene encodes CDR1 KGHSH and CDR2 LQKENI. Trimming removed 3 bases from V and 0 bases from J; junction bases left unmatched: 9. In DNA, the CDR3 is TGTGCCAGCTCACCGACCACTAGCGGGGGAGAGTACCAAGAGACCCAGTACTTC. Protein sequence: CASSPTTSGGEYQETQYF. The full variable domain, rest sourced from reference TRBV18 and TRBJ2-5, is NAGVMQNPRHLVRRRGQEARLRCSPMKGHSHVYWYRQLPEEGLKFMVYLQKENIIDESGMPKERFSAEFPKEGPSILRIQQVVRGDSAAYFCASSPTTSGGEYQETQYFGPGTRLLVL.